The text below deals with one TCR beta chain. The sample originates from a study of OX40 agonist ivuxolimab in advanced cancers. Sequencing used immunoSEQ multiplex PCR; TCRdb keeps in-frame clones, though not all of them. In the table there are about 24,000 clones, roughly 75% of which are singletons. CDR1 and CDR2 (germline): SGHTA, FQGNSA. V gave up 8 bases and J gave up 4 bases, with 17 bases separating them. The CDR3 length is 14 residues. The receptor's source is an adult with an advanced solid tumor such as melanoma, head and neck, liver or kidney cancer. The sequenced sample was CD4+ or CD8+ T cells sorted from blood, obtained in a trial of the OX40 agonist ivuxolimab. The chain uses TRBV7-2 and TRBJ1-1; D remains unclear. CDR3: CASVTEASSTEAFF. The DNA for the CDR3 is TGTGCCAGCGTAACCGAGGCGTCTAGCACTGAAGCTTTCTTT.